This T cell receptor beta chain was captured by sequencing in a study of shared clonotypes between healthy human individuals. Profiling relied on immunoSEQ multiplex PCR, and the TCRdb table lists in-frame clones only, not all of them. This table has 660,000 or so clones, roughly 96% appearing once. Findings and limits, study-wide: Rarefaction revealed incomplete sorted-subset sequencing despite large depth. Clonotypes which were not shared had lower generation probabilities than clonotypes that all four donors shared.

The J segment lost 0 bases and the V segment lost 3 bases, leaving 5 bases of the junction unmatched. Germline assignment: CDR1 LNHDA and CDR2 SQIVND (reference sequence). The CDR3 sequence is 16 residues long. The naive CD8 subset, CD45RO-negative cells positively selected for CCR7, excluded terminally differentiated effector memory CD45RA+ cells. The sample holds one count of this clone. The antigen is not known. This clonotype was obtained from a young woman in good health. Material for sequencing was naive CD8+ T cells sorted from blood. The chain recombines TRBV19 with TRBJ1-2, with 9 bases that match TRBD1. CDR3 coding DNA: TGTGCCAGTAGTATTCGGGACAGGGTCGCTAACTATGGCTACACCTTC. This encodes CASSIRDRVANYGYTF.